A selection of T cell receptor beta chains follows, all from one sample in a study of radiotherapy plus CTLA-4 blockade in lung cancer. This table comes from immunoSEQ multiplex PCR, and its TCRdb copy is limited to in-frame clones, with some not included. The sample records 100,000 to 150,000 clones, 78% being singletons. This sample comprised peripheral blood, obtained from a patient treated with radiotherapy plus ipilimumab. Receptors were obtained from a human donor with non-small cell lung cancer who had a partial response to radiotherapy plus ipilimumab. CDR3s include the opening cysteine and the closing phenylalanine or tryptophan. Size tells how often a clone was seen (once, few, many) or the class of an expanded clone, and some rows leave it out.

once | TRBV27 | CASRAHTPYNSPLHF
NA | TRBV5-1 | CASSIRQGTNTEAFF
NA | TRBV5-8 | CASSQTGQVNEKLFF
NA | TRBV7-9 | CASSQAGAAGELFF
NA | TRBV7-9 | CASSLGIYSSGNTIYF
few | TRBV5-1 | CASSRTRRTNEKLFF
NA | TRBV6-1 | CASSETSGRFNEQFF
NA | TRBV28 | CASTGGRALTGELFF
NA | TRBV5-4 | CASSPGQGGGNTEAFF
NA | TRBV6-1 | CASSEAETRQFF
NA | TRBV18 | CASSGTGRKQVTSYNEQFF
NA | TRBV18 | CASSLSGTENTGELFF
NA | TRBV7-2 | CASSLQGSVGEAFF
NA | TRBV7-9 | CASSSGSATNEKLFF
NA | TRBV11-3 | CASSSGLAGEVQYF
NA | TRBV5-1 | CASSLGQTSTDTQYF
NA | TRBV5-6 | CASSPVGTGITEAFF
NA | TRBV15 | CATSSPGPTEGETQYF
NA | TRBV4-1 | CASSQAETQYF
NA | TRBV20-1 | CRCGSLNEQFF
NA | TRBV7-2 | CASSTSGNSYNEQFF
NA | TRBV9 | CASSVGTGGTEAFF
NA | TRBV7-8 | CASSTRTGHTGELFF
NA | TRBV4-1 | CASSHDSGGTRSTGELFF
NA | TRBV5-6 | CASSSGQRHPLGSPLHF
NA | TRBV7-9 | CASSAKLAGHTEAFF
once | TRBV4-1 | CASSQATSGYTPISEQFF
NA | TRBV4-2 | CASSQDSWGTKNTGELFF
NA | TRBV30 | CACQREPGNTIYF
few | TRBV6-5 | CASTRQSSGANVLTF
NA | TRBV11-3 | CASSTTGGTTEAFF
NA | TRBV7-2 | CASSLGGTSGRRGYEQYF
NA | TRBV7-9 | CASSPPFWRADNEQFF
NA | TRBV2 | CASSPYGMSSTDTQYF
NA | TRBV27 | CASSLSSPGQPQHF
NA | TRBV6-6 | CASTPWGQNTEAFF
NA | TRBV28 | CASSLRGGRMDTQYF
NA | TRBV6-5 | CASNRGTEAFF
NA | TRBV21-1 | CASSKRQPGQLSTDTQYF
NA | TRBV6-1 | CASSEVPRGAFF
NA | TRBV27 | CASSLEQGAYEQYF
NA | TRBV4-2 | CASSQGGTGGRRVTDTQYF
NA | TRBV9 | CASSVGAGGIGETQYF
NA | TRBV18 | CASSQTGGEQFF
NA | TRBV7-8 | CASTSGTLNTEAFF
NA | TRBV7-8 | CASSPPRQGASDTQYF
few | TRBV6-5 | CASSSVDTEAFF
NA | TRBV6-1 | CASSDPGGQPQHF
NA | TRBV7-3 | CASSPSPGFLSYNEQFF